Listed here are 21 T cell receptor beta chains from one sample, sequenced in a study of Ad26.COV2.S vaccination and SARS-CoV-2 variants. Repertoires were generated with immunoSEQ multiplex PCR, while TCRdb's copy carries only in-frame clones and drops some. Of more than 150,000 clones listed, roughly 85% are singletons. This specimen consisted of peripheral blood, obtained after recovery from COVID-19. Source of these receptors: a human donor who had recovered from COVID-19.

The rearrangement uses TRBV10-3 and TRBJ2-7; TRBD2 matches at 7 bases. Trimming at V came to 0 bases and at J to 2 bases, leaving 10 bases not matched to a gene. CDR3 length: 17 amino acids. Germline CDR1 is ENHRY and CDR2 is SYGVKD. CDR3: CAISESEIAGDTYEQYF. DNA of the CDR3: TGTGCCATCAGTGAGTCGGAGATTGCGGGAGACACCTACGAGCAGTACTTC.

The chain uses TRBV18 and TRBJ2-5; TRBD1 matches 7 bases. V shed 2 bases, J shed 2 bases, and the junction held 2 bases outside the gene matches. The CDR3 loop spans 14 amino acids. The V gene's germline CDR1 is KGHSH and CDR2 LQKENI. CDR3 bases: TGTGCCAGCTCACCAAGGGGACAGCAAGAGACCCAGTACTTC. It translates to CASSPRGQQETQYF.

The chain recombines TRBV15 with TRBJ1-1; a possible D gene is TRBD1 (5 bases). Trimming took off 8 bases at V and 1 base at J, with 8 bases between the two ends. The CDR3 extends over 12 amino acids. CDR1 and CDR2 from the germline V gene are LNHNV and YYDKDF (reference sequence). DNA of the CDR3: TGTGCCACCCGCGGGGGGAACACTGAAGCTTTCTTT. Its translation is CATRGGNTEAFF.

This clone was found once. The chain employs TRBV9 and TRBJ1-5; TRBD1 agrees at 9 bases. Germline trimming cut 4 bases from V and 4 bases from J; bases unmatched to any gene: 9. The CDR3 is 16 amino acids. The germline CDR1 and CDR2 sequences are SGDLS and YYNGEE. The DNA of the CDR3 is TGTGCCAGCAGCACCGGGACAGGGATTACGAATCAGCCCCAGCATTTT. Protein sequence: CASSTGTGITNQPQHF. Complete variable domain (other parts from reference TRBV9 and TRBJ1-5): DSGVTQTPKHLITATGQRVTLRCSPRSGDLSVYWYQQSLDQGLQFLIQYYNGEERAKGNILERFSAQQFPDLHSELNLSSLELGDSALYFCASSTGTGITNQPQHFGDGTRLSIL.

V is TRBV5-4 and J is TRBJ2-1; TRBD2 aligns across 13 bases. This CDR3 is built from 17 residues. Germline V gene lookup returns CDR1 SGHNT and CDR2 YYREEE (reference sequence). Trimming took 4 bases from V and 0 from J; bases not matched to a gene: 4. The CDR3: CASSVGLAGASYNEQFF. The DNA for the CDR3 is TGTGCCAGCAGCGTCGGACTAGCGGGGGCCTCCTACAATGAGCAGTTCTTC.

The chain has TRBV5-1 and TRBJ2-1; TRBD1 is a possible D gene (5 bases). Trimming pared 3 bases from V and 7 bases from J, leaving 14 bases between. The CDR3 has 14 residues. Germline-derived CDR1 and CDR2 are SGHRS and YFSETQ. CDR3 bases: TGCGCCAGCAGCTCGCAGGGTGTGGGGAATGAGCAGTTCTTC. This gives the protein CASSSQGVGNEQFF.

The chain uses TRBV5-4 and TRBJ2-2, with 7 bases aligning to TRBD2. Germline V lookup: CDR1 SGHNT, CDR2 YYREEE (reference sequence). This CDR3 spans 16 amino acids. The trim removed 5 bases at V and 0 bases at J, leaving 7 bases unmatched. The CDR3 nucleotides are TGTGCCAGCAGGGGGGAAGGGACTACGAACACCGGGGAGCTGTTTTTT. It translates to CASRGEGTTNTGELFF.

Notes on this clone: One junction end disagrees with the germline gene, perhaps due to a read error. The chain is built from TRBV16 and TRBJ1-6; no reliable D call. This CDR3 region has 14 residues. CDR1 and CDR2 (germline): KGHSY, FQNENV. The CDR3 here is CASSQSRSNSPLHF. In DNA form, the CDR3 reads TGTGCCAGCAGTCAATCCAGAAGTAATTCACCCCTCCACTTT.

The V gene is TRBV5-6, the J gene TRBJ2-1; tentative D call: TRBD2 (5 bases). The CDR3 is 11 residues long. Per the germline V gene, CDR1 is SGHDT and CDR2 is YYEEEE. Trimming took 0 bases from V and 12 from J, leaving 7 bases between them. The CDR3, as DNA: TGTGCCAGCAGCTTGGAAGGGAGGCAGTTCTTC. The encoded protein is CASSLEGRQFF.

The V call is TRBV29-1, the J call TRBJ1-2, with no clear D. The CDR3 loop spans 12 amino acids. From germline, CDR1 is SQVTM and CDR2 ANQGSEA. V lost 5 bases, J lost 8 bases, and 15 bases lay in between. CDR3 coding DNA: TGCAGCGTTAGTGGAGGTTTCGAGGGCTACACCTTC. It translates to CSVSGGFEGYTF.

The chain uses TRBV10-1 and TRBJ2-7; D is ambiguous. V lost 3 bases to trimming and J lost 1 base, with 4 bases between them. Germline V gene data show CDR1 as WNHNN and CDR2 as SYGVQD (reference sequence). The CDR3 has 12 residues. This chain's CDR3 is CASSDYSYEQYF. The CDR3 DNA reads TGCGCCAGCAGTGATTATTCCTACGAGCAGTACTTC.

The V and J genes are TRBV2 and TRBJ2-5, with D unresolved. Germline V CDR1 and CDR2: SNHLY, FYNNEI. The CDR3 length is 12 residues. V lost 7 bases to trimming and J lost 1 base, with 7 bases between them. The CDR3 spells CASNGIQETQYF. DNA of the CDR3: TGTGCCAGCAACGGTATCCAAGAGACCCAGTACTTC.

The chain employs TRBV7-3 and TRBJ2-7; D possibly matches TRBD1 or TRBD2 (5 bases each). The V and J ends lost 5 bases and 7 bases respectively, with 18 bases between them. The CDR3 is 14 residues long. CDR1 is SGHTA and CDR2 is FQGTGA in the germline V gene. CDR3 sequence reads: CASSPGTAMQEQYF. The CDR3 DNA follows: TGTGCCAGCAGCCCCGGGACGGCCATGCAGGAGCAGTACTTC.

The CDR3 loop is CASSLAITGNQPQHF. CDR3 in DNA: TGTGCCAGCAGCTTGGCCATAACGGGTAATCAGCCCCAGCATTTT. The chain combines TRBV5-6 with TRBJ1-5; no reliable D call. Germline CDR1 SGHDT, CDR2 YYEEEE. V was cut by 0 bases and J by 4 bases, with 11 bases left in between. The CDR3 contains 15 residues. The full variable domain, rest sourced from reference TRBV5-6 and TRBJ1-5, is DAGVTQSPTHLIKTRGQQVTLRCSPKSGHDTVSWYQQALGQGPQFIFQYYEEEERQRGNFPDRFSGHQFPNYSSELNVNALLLGDSALYLCASSLAITGNQPQHFGDGTRLSIL.

The rearrangement links TRBV14 to TRBJ2-5; a weak D match, TRBD2 (5 bases). Germline V gene data show CDR1 as SGHDN and CDR2 as FVKESK. The CDR3 runs to 13 residues. V was pared by 4 bases and J by 2 bases, with 8 bases between. DNA of the CDR3: TGTGCCAGCAGCCCGCGGGTACAAGAGACCCAGTACTTC. Amino acids: CASSPRVQETQYF.

The chain has TRBV30 and TRBJ2-5, with D uncertain. Trimming took off 0 bases at V and 5 bases at J, with 13 bases between the two ends. Germline assignment: CDR1 GTSNPN and CDR2 SVGIG (reference sequence). The CDR3 consists of 14 residues. CDR3: CAWSVRVLWETQYF. The CDR3 DNA follows: TGTGCCTGGAGTGTAAGGGTCTTATGGGAGACCCAGTACTTC.

V is TRBV28 and J is TRBJ2-5; D remains unclear. CDR1 is MDHEN, CDR2 SYDVKM, per germline. The CDR3 runs to 15 residues. Trimming stripped 2 bases from V and 4 bases from J, with 14 bases between. This CDR3 is CASSLGSAPTETQYF. The CDR3 DNA follows: TGTGCCAGCAGTTTAGGTTCGGCCCCGACAGAGACCCAGTACTTC.

Only one count was recorded for this clone. The chain combines TRBV11-1 with TRBJ2-2; D uncertain. Germline V CDR1 and CDR2: SGHAT, FQDESV (reference sequence). The CDR3 has 12 amino acids. Deletions cut 3 bases from V and 7 bases from J, with 6 bases between. DNA for the CDR3: TGTGCCAGCAGCTTCAGTAGCGGGGAGCTGTTTTTT. It specifies CASSFSSGELFF.

This clone was detected many times. The J gene is TRBJ1-5, the V gene TRBV24-1, with 9 bases that match TRBD1. V was pared by 4 bases and J by 7 bases, with 10 bases of the junction left unmatched. This CDR3 has 16 amino acids. Per the germline V gene, CDR1 is KGHDR and CDR2 is SFDVKD. CDR3 amino acids: CATSDRGTGREQPQHF. The CDR3 DNA reads TGTGCCACCAGTGACCGCGGGACAGGGAGAGAGCAGCCCCAGCATTTT.

This clone was seen a few times. The chain joins TRBV6-1 to TRBJ1-5; D gene unclear. V was pared by 11 bases and J by 7 bases, with 12 bases between. The germline gives CDR1 MNHNS, CDR2 SASEGT. The CDR3 loop spans 11 amino acids. The CDR3 coding sequence is TGTGCCCTTGGCCCCGGGCAGCCCCAGCATTTT. Residues: CALGPGQPQHF.

This chain uses TRBV19 with TRBJ1-3, with 7 positions matching TRBD1. The ends lost 7 bases at V and 3 bases at J; junction bases unmatched: 6. CDR1 and CDR2 (germline): LNHDA, SQIVND (reference sequence). This CDR3 spans 14 amino acids. CDR3 region: CASKEGAFGNTIYF. DNA of the CDR3: TGTGCCAGTAAGGAGGGGGCTTTTGGAAACACCATATATTTT.